The 16 T cell receptor beta chains listed next were all sequenced from one sample in a study of cytomegalovirus exposure and HLA in healthy donors. PCR was performed using 60 Vbeta and 13 Jbeta primers. Profiled with immunoSEQ multiplex PCR; TCRdb holds only in-frame clones, not every one. The sample includes approximately 160,000 clones, 75% of them seen just once. The sequencing input was PBMCs. The receptor set was obtained from a woman aged 45 to 65 in good health and CMV-seropositive.

This clone was seen a handful of times. A far larger clone lies a single base away; this is likely a read error. The rearrangement joins TRBV5-1 to TRBJ2-1, with 8 positions matching TRBD2. The CDR3 loop spans 16 amino acids. The V and J ends lost 5 bases and 2 bases, in that order; junction bases with no gene match: 9. Germline V gene sequence: CDR1 SGHRS, CDR2 YFSETQ. As DNA, the CDR3 is TGCGCCAGCAGTGAATTTGCGGGGGGTGCCTACAATGAGCAGTTCTTC. Translating gives CASSEFAGGAYNEQFF. The full variable domain, completed using reference TRBV5-1 and TRBJ2-1, is KAGVTQTPRYLIKTRGQQVTLSCSPISGHRSVSWYQQTPGQGLQFLFEYFSETQRNKGNFPGRFSGRQFSNSRSEMNVSTLELGDSALYLCASSEFAGGAYNEQFFGPGTRLTVL.

The chain carries TRBV7-2 and TRBJ2-2, with D possibly being TRBD2 (6 bases). The CDR3 runs 15 residues. Germline CDR1 is SGHTA and CDR2 is FQGNSA. V dropped 5 bases and J dropped 0 bases, with 10 bases sitting between them. The CDR3 reads CASSPRLANTGELFF. CDR3 in DNA: TGTGCCAGCAGCCCCCGACTAGCGAACACCGGGGAGCTGTTTTTT.

This clone appeared a few times. This sequence joins TRBV11-2 and TRBJ1-2; tentative D call: TRBD1 (6 bases). Trimming pared 2 bases from V and 4 bases from J, leaving 20 bases between. Germline CDR1 is SGHAT and CDR2 is FQNNGV. This CDR3 has 17 residues. CDR3: CASSLSILDSQIYGYTF. The CDR3 DNA reads TGTGCCAGCAGCTTATCGATTCTGGACAGCCAGATCTATGGCTACACCTTC. The full variable domain, completed using reference TRBV11-2 and TRBJ1-2, is EAGVAQSPRYKIIEKRQSVAFWCNPISGHATLYWYQQILGQGPKLLIQFQNNGVVDDSQLPKDRFSAERLKGVDSTLKIQPAKLEDSAVYLCASSLSILDSQIYGYTFGSGTRLTVV.

This chain joins TRBV7-8 and TRBJ2-5, with 9 nucleotides matching TRBD2. Unmatched junction bases numbered 10, after V lost 0 bases and J lost 5 bases. Germline CDR1 is SGHVS and CDR2 is FQNEAQ. The CDR3 is made up of 17 amino acids. CDR3 in amino acids: CASSLALFGGRVETQYF. In DNA form, the CDR3 reads TGTGCCAGCAGCTTAGCGCTATTTGGCGGGAGGGTGGAGACCCAGTACTTC.

The rearrangement joins TRBV6-6 to TRBJ1-1, with TRBD1 as a possible D gene (6 bases). Germline values: CDR1 MNHNY, CDR2 SVGAGI (reference sequence). V lost 4 bases and J lost 1, with 13 bases in between. This CDR3 has 15 amino acids. CDR3: CASSSNRVKNTEAFF. In DNA, the CDR3 is TGTGCCAGCAGTTCAAACAGGGTTAAGAACACTGAAGCTTTCTTT.

V is TRBV5-1 and J is TRBJ2-3; 13 bases are a match to TRBD2. The CDR3 has 16 residues. Germline V gene data show CDR1 as SGHRS and CDR2 as YFSETQ. The V gene end was trimmed by 4 bases and the J gene end by 4 bases; junction bases not matched to a gene: 6. The CDR3 nucleotides are TGCGCCAGCAGCCCGGGACTAGCGGGGAGCTCAGATACGCAGTATTTT. It encodes CASSPGLAGSSDTQYF.

This chain links TRBV5-1 with TRBJ1-1, with 8 bases identical to TRBD1. V gave up 4 bases and J gave up 4 bases; unmatched junction bases: 3. The germline V gene has CDR1 SGHRS and CDR2 YFSETQ. The CDR3 runs 13 residues. CDR3 nucleotide sequence: TGCGCCAGCAGCCAGGGGGCGAGCACTGAAGCTTTCTTT. Translating gives CASSQGASTEAFF. Complete variable domain (other parts from reference TRBV5-1 and TRBJ1-1): KAGVTQTPRYLIKTRGQQVTLSCSPISGHRSVSWYQQTPGQGLQFLFEYFSETQRNKGNFPGRFSGRQFSNSRSEMNVSTLELGDSALYLCASSQGASTEAFFGQGTRLTVV.

The gene calls are TRBV5-6 and TRBJ1-5; D is undetermined. The CDR3 is 15 amino acids. The V end was cut by 0 bases, the J end by 1 base, with 8 bases between. In germline, CDR1 is SGHDT, CDR2 YYEEEE. The DNA of the CDR3 is TGTGCCAGCAGCTTGGGAGGGAGGAGCAATCAGCCCCAGCATTTT. Translated: CASSLGGRSNQPQHF.

This clone was observed a single time. This sequence joins TRBV7-3 and TRBJ2-7; TRBD2 aligns across 12 bases. Trimming cost V 5 bases and J 9 bases; bases outside gene matches: 5. This CDR3 comprises 13 residues. Germline CDR1 reads SGHTA; CDR2 reads FQGTGA. CDR3 nucleotides: TGTGCCAGCAGCCCACTAGCGGGGGGCGCGCAGTACTTC. This codes for CASSPLAGGAQYF.

The gene calls are TRBV5-4 and TRBJ1-1; tentative D call: TRBD1 (6 bases). The CDR3 is made up of 15 amino acids. Trimming removed 4 bases at V and 7 bases at J, with 20 bases between. CDR1 SGHNT and CDR2 YYREEE come from the germline V gene (reference sequence). CDR3 nucleotide sequence: TGTGCCAGCAGCCCCCCCGGTGGGGGCCCGGGTGAAGCTTTCTTT. It encodes CASSPPGGGPGEAFF. Looking up the rest from reference TRBV5-4 and TRBJ1-1 gives the full variable domain: ETGVTQSPTHLIKTRGQQVTLRCSSQSGHNTVSWYQQALGQGPQFIFQYYREEENGRGNFPPRFSGLQFPNYSSELNVNALELDDSALYLCASSPPGGGPGEAFFGQGTRLTVV.

The V and J genes are TRBV7-9 and TRBJ2-7; TRBD2 might be the D (6 bases). V lost 5 bases and J 3 bases, leaving 11 bases between the germline ends. The germline gives CDR1 SEHNR, CDR2 FQNEAQ (reference sequence). This CDR3 contains 13 residues. CDR3: CASSGGIRYEQYF. CDR3 DNA sequence: TGTGCCAGCAGCGGCGGGATTCGCTACGAGCAGTACTTC.

The gene calls are TRBV11-3 and TRBJ2-3; perhaps TRBD2 as D (6 bases). V dropped 5 bases and J dropped 2 bases, with 11 bases sitting between them. CDR3 length equals 14 residues. Germline V gives CDR1 SGHNT, CDR2 YENEEA. As DNA, the CDR3 is TGTGCCAGCAGCCGGAGCGGGTACACAGATACGCAGTATTTT. Amino acid sequence: CASSRSGYTDTQYF.

Remarks on this clone: Other DNA variants within this sample encode the same CDR3. The J gene is TRBJ2-2, the V gene TRBV5-4; D is perhaps TRBD1 (6 bases). V was shortened by 0 bases and J by 5 bases, with 17 bases between the two germline ends. Germline CDR1 and CDR2: SGHNT and YYREEE (reference sequence). The CDR3 has 17 residues. The chain's CDR3 is CASSLGTGIGQTGELFF. The CDR3 DNA reads as TGTGCCAGCAGCTTGGGAACAGGGATAGGCCAGACCGGGGAGCTGTTTTTT.

The table lists this clone with a count of one. The V and J genes are TRBV7-2 and TRBJ1-2; 8 nucleotides line up with TRBD1. The germline CDR1 and CDR2 sequences are SGHTA and FQGNSA. Unmatched junction bases numbered 10, after V lost 2 bases and J lost 11 bases. This CDR3 comprises 14 residues. This CDR3 is CASSLMRDRGVYTF. The CDR3 bases are TGTGCCAGCAGCTTAATGAGAGACAGGGGAGTATACACCTTC. Full variable domain (outside the CDR3, taken from reference TRBV7-2 and TRBJ1-2): GAGVSQSPSNKVTEKGKDVELRCDPISGHTALYWYRQSLGQGLEFLIYFQGNSAPDKSGLPSDRFSAERTGGSVSTLTIQRTQQEDSAVYLCASSLMRDRGVYTFGSGTRLTVV.

As regards this clone: This sample also contains other DNA sequences that code for the same CDR3. The chain joins TRBV5-1 to TRBJ1-2; the D gene is possibly TRBD1 (5 bases). Trimming left V 0 bases short and J 0 bases short, with 12 bases between. The CDR3 length is 16 residues. Germline CDR1 is SGHRS and CDR2 is YFSETQ. CDR3 nucleotide sequence: TGCGCCAGCAGCTTGGAGGCAGGGCAAGCTAACTATGGCTACACCTTC. As protein: CASSLEAGQANYGYTF.

Regarding this clone: This same CDR3 is encoded by further DNA sequences in the sample. The V gene is TRBV5-1, the J gene TRBJ1-1; 7 bases are a match to TRBD1. The V segment lost 1 base and the J segment 2 bases; nucleotides outside the gene matches: 2. From germline, CDR1 is SGHRS and CDR2 YFSETQ. This CDR3 region has 14 residues. CDR3 nucleotide sequence: TGCGCCAGCAGCTTGCAGGGGGGAAACACTGAAGCTTTCTTT. Translated: CASSLQGGNTEAFF.